These 19 T cell receptor beta chains came from one sample sequenced in a study of cytomegalovirus exposure and HLA in healthy donors. Primers for the PCR totalled 60 Vbeta and 13 Jbeta. Sequencing used immunoSEQ multiplex PCR; TCRdb keeps in-frame clones, though not all of them. The repertoire holds about 170,000 clones, with 70% to 90% as singletons. Sequenced input: PBMCs. The receptors come from a woman aged 18 to 35 in good health and CMV-seronegative.

This clone was picked up a small number of times. It is likely a read error, because the conserved phenylalanine at the end of the CDR3 is missing. The DNA is left out, because the CDR3 cannot be placed on it with certainty; the CDR3 is given as TCRdb lists it. The chain carries TRBV28 and TRBJ2-3; TRBD1 reflects the table's D call only, with no check against the DNA. Germline V CDR1 and CDR2: MDHEN, SYDVKM. 9 amino acids form the CDR3, both terminal residues included. The CDR3 spells CASSLGGGA.

The genes are TRBV10-1 and TRBJ2-5; TRBD1 agrees at 9 bases. The CDR3 is 15 amino acids. With 4 bases clipped from V and 2 bases from J, the junction kept 5 bases outside the gene matches. Germline V gives CDR1 WNHNN, CDR2 SYGVQD (reference sequence). The CDR3 spells CASSGTGVHQETQYF. The CDR3 DNA is TGCGCCAGCAGTGGGACAGGGGTACATCAAGAGACCCAGTACTTC.

The chain carries TRBV7-2 and TRBJ2-2; D possibly corresponds to TRBD1 (6 bases). Germline V CDR1 and CDR2: SGHTA, FQGNSA. Trimming removed 6 bases at V and 5 bases at J, with 13 bases between. There are 14 residues in the CDR3. The CDR3 region is CASSLLGATGELFF. The CDR3 bases are TGTGCCAGCAGTCTATTGGGGGCGACCGGGGAGCTGTTTTTT.

The chain joins TRBV5-1 to TRBJ2-3; D remains unclear. The CDR3 is 14 amino acids. Germline CDR1 is SGHRS and CDR2 is YFSETQ. V was shortened by 3 bases and J by 1 base, with 9 bases between the two germline ends. The CDR3 DNA follows: TGCGCCAGCAGCTCCTCTCGGGGCACAGATACGCAGTATTTT. Its protein product is CASSSSRGTDTQYF. The full variable domain, rest sourced from reference TRBV5-1 and TRBJ2-3, is KAGVTQTPRYLIKTRGQQVTLSCSPISGHRSVSWYQQTPGQGLQFLFEYFSETQRNKGNFPGRFSGRQFSNSRSEMNVSTLELGDSALYLCASSSSRGTDTQYFGPGTRLTVL.

In the case of this clone: At one end, the junction sequence differs from germline, possibly due to a read error. J is TRBJ2-7 and V is TRBV7-8; 10 bases map to TRBD2. The CDR3 has 15 amino acids. Germline CDR1 is SGHVS and CDR2 is FQNEAQ. The CDR3 sequence: CASSLVLAGVGEQCF. CDR3 in DNA: TGTGCCAGCAGCTTAGTTCTAGCGGGAGTTGGCGAGCAGTGCTTC.

This rearrangement joins TRBV6-8 to TRBJ2-7, with D possibly being TRBD1 (6 bases). The CDR3 has 14 amino acids. Trimming stripped 7 bases from V and 5 bases from J, with 18 bases between. Germline CDR1 MNHGY, CDR2 SAAAGT. CDR3 bases: TGTGCCAGCAAGGCAGGGGCGAACCCCGACGAGCAGTACTTC. Protein product: CASKAGANPDEQYF.

The gene calls are TRBV7-9 and TRBJ1-1, with D hard to call. The CDR3 consists of 13 residues. Between the trimmed V and J ends, which lost 4 bases and 3 bases, there was a span of 9 bases. Germline V gene sequence: CDR1 SEHNR, CDR2 FQNEAQ (reference sequence). Here the CDR3 reads CASSYVRDTEAFF. CDR3 DNA: TGTGCCAGCAGCTACGTGCGGGACACTGAAGCTTTCTTT.

V gene TRBV28 combines with J gene TRBJ1-5; D gene ambiguous. From germline, CDR1 is MDHEN and CDR2 SYDVKM. The CDR3 runs to 13 residues. V lost 6 bases and J 6 bases, leaving 12 bases between the germline ends. CDR3 DNA: TGTGCCAGCAGGTCGTCTGAGGGTCAGCCCCAGCATTTT. This translates into CASRSSEGQPQHF.

The genes are TRBV5-1 and TRBJ2-2; TRBD2 matches at 8 bases. This CDR3 spans 14 amino acids. Germline loops: CDR1 SGHRS, CDR2 YFSETQ. V gave up 4 bases and J gave up 8 bases; unmatched junction bases: 7. CDR3 loop: CASSQSGSLGELFF. The CDR3 DNA reads as TGCGCCAGCAGCCAGAGCGGGAGTCTTGGGGAGCTGTTTTTT. Supplemented by reference TRBV5-1 and TRBJ2-2, the full variable domain reads KAGVTQTPRYLIKTRGQQVTLSCSPISGHRSVSWYQQTPGQGLQFLFEYFSETQRNKGNFPGRFSGRQFSNSRSEMNVSTLELGDSALYLCASSQSGSLGELFFGEGSRLTVL.

CDR3 nucleotides: TGTGCCAGCAGCTTCCCAGGCTACGAGCAGTACTTC. Encoded protein: CASSFPGYEQYF. This chain joins TRBV5-4 and TRBJ2-7; D unresolved. From germline, CDR1 is SGHNT and CDR2 YYREEE (reference sequence). V lost 2 bases, J lost 3 bases, and 6 bases lay in between. This CDR3 has 12 amino acids.

The chain couples TRBV9 to TRBJ2-5, with TRBD1 as a possible D gene (5 bases). CDR3 length: 14 residues. Germline V CDR1 and CDR2: SGDLS, YYNGEE. V dropped 0 bases and J dropped 4 bases, with 10 bases sitting between them. The CDR3 spells CASSVGAGRETQYF. DNA of the CDR3: TGTGCCAGCAGCGTAGGCGCAGGGCGAGAGACCCAGTACTTC.

This chain uses TRBV11-3 with TRBJ2-2; perhaps TRBD2 as D (6 bases). CDR3 size: 14 residues. The V end lost 3 bases, the J end lost 1 base, and 6 bases lay between the germline ends. Germline CDR1 is SGHNT and CDR2 is YENEEA. Here the CDR3 reads CASSLGGNTGELFF. The CDR3 DNA reads as TGTGCCAGCAGCTTGGGGGGGAACACCGGGGAGCTGTTTTTT. The variable domain in full, with the rest retrieved from reference TRBV11-3 and TRBJ2-2, is EAGVVQSPRYKIIEKKQPVAFWCNPISGHNTLYWYLQNLGQGPELLIRYENEEAVDDSQLPKDRFSAERLKGVDSTLKIQPAELGDSAVYLCASSLGGNTGELFFGEGSRLTVL.

The chain carries TRBV29-1 and TRBJ1-4, with 8 nucleotides matching TRBD1. Germline V gene sequence: CDR1 SQVTM, CDR2 ANQGSEA. The CDR3 runs to 14 residues. Unmatched junction bases numbered 8, after V lost 4 bases and J lost 7 bases. CDR3 coding DNA: TGCAGCGTTGCCCAGACAGGGGAAGTTGAAAAACTGTTTTTT. Its translation: CSVAQTGEVEKLFF.

The chain carries TRBV7-9 and TRBJ2-5, with D perhaps TRBD2 (5 bases). V was trimmed by 5 bases and J by 2 bases, leaving 9 bases between them. Germline CDR1 SEHNR, CDR2 FQNEAQ (reference sequence). The CDR3 is made up of 13 amino acids. The CDR3 bases are TGTGCCAGCAGCCCGGGGAAACAAGAGACCCAGTACTTC. Translation gives CASSPGKQETQYF.

CDR3 loop: CASSYVGGGPVEQYF. For the CDR3, the DNA is TGTGCCAGCAGTTACGTCGGGGGAGGGCCGGTCGAGCAGTACTTC. This chain connects TRBV6-5 to TRBJ2-7, with TRBD2 identical over 7 bases. CDR1 and CDR2 (germline): MNHEY, SVGAGI. The trim removed 2 bases at V and 6 bases at J, leaving 10 bases unmatched. The CDR3 is 15 residues long.

The V gene is TRBV28, the J gene TRBJ1-5; a weak D match, TRBD1 (6 bases). The CDR3 has 15 amino acids. The germline V gene has CDR1 MDHEN and CDR2 SYDVKM. V was pared by 1 base and J by 2 bases, with 9 bases between. CDR3 amino acids: CASSLSGQRNQPQHF. The CDR3 DNA sequence: TGTGCCAGCAGTTTATCCGGACAGCGCAATCAGCCCCAGCATTTT.

The chain carries TRBV9 and TRBJ2-7, with D unclear. Germline V CDR1 and CDR2: SGDLS, YYNGEE. The CDR3 length is 14 residues. Trimming removed 0 bases from V and 3 bases from J, with 10 bases in between. CDR3 sequence reads: CASSVAEVDYEQYF. DNA of the CDR3: TGTGCCAGCAGCGTAGCTGAGGTGGACTACGAGCAGTACTTC.

This sequence joins TRBV19 and TRBJ2-5, with 7 bases matching TRBD1. Germline lookup yields CDR1 LNHDA and CDR2 SQIVND (reference sequence). After removal of 2 bases from V and 2 bases from J, the junction contained 17 bases not matched to a gene. This CDR3 region has 19 residues. CDR3 amino acids: CASSISSTGRARSQETQYF. DNA for the CDR3: TGTGCCAGTAGTATATCCTCGACAGGGCGAGCTCGCTCTCAAGAGACCCAGTACTTC.

The genes are TRBV5-1 and TRBJ2-7; 7 nucleotides line up with TRBD2. Trimming at V came to 5 bases and at J to 2 bases, leaving 7 bases not matched to a gene. Germline V gene lookup returns CDR1 SGHRS and CDR2 YFSETQ. The CDR3 consists of 14 residues. For the CDR3, the DNA is TGCGCCAGCAGTAGTGGGGGGGGAACCTACGAGCAGTACTTC. Protein sequence: CASSSGGGTYEQYF.